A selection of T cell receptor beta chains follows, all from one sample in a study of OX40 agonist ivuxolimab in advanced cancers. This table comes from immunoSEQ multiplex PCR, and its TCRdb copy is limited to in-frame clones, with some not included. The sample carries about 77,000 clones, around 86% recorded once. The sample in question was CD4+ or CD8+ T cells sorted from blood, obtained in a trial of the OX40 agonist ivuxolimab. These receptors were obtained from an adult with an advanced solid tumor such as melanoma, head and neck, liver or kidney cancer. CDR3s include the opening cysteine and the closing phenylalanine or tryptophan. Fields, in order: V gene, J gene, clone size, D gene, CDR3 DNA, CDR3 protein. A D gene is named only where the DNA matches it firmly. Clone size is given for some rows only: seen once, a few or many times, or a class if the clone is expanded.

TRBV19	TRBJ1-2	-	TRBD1	TGTGCCAGTAGTATGTGGGGGACAGGGGCTAACTATGGCTACACCTTC	CASSMWGTGANYGYTF
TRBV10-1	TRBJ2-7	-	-	TGCGCCAGCAGTGAGTCAAGTGGCCACGAGCAGTACTTC	CASSESSGHEQYF
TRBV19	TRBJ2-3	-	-	TGTGCCAGTAGTTCGGAGGGGGGGGGCACAGATACGCAGTATTTT	CASSSEGGGTDTQYF
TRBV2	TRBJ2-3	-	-	TGTGCCAGCAGGGGCCCAGATACGCAGTATTTT	CASRGPDTQYF
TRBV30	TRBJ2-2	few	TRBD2	TGTGCCTGGACCTCATGGGGGGGCACCGGGGAGCTGTTTTTT	CAWTSWGGTGELFF
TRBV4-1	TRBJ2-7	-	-	TGCGCCAGCAGCCAAGATCTCTTATGGGTTAGCGGATACCATTCCTACGAGCAGTACTTC	CASSQDLLWVSGYHSYEQYF
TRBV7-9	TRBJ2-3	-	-	TGTGCCAGCAGCCCTAGCGGCACAGATACGCAGTATTTT	CASSPSGTDTQYF
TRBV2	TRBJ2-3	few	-	TGTGCCAGCAGTGTTGGTTCCCCCACAGATACGCAGTATTTT	CASSVGSPTDTQYF
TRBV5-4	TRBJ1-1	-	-	TGTGCCAGCAGCTTGAGTCAGGGAATCTTGAACACTGAAGCTTTCTTT	CASSLSQGILNTEAFF
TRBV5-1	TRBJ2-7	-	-	TGCGCCAGCAGCTTGGTTGGGCGCGAGCAGTACTTC	CASSLVGREQYF
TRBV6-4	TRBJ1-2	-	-	TGTGCCAGCAGTGACAATCGGGCCGGGTATGGCTACACCTTC	CASSDNRAGYGYTF
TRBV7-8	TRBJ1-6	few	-	TGTGCCAGCAGCTTAGCCCTGGGAGGGGCAGCTAATTCACCCCTCCACTTT	CASSLALGGAANSPLHF
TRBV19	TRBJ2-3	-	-	TGTGCCAGTAGTATCCAGGGGCGCCAAGGCACAGATACGCAGTATTTT	CASSIQGRQGTDTQYF
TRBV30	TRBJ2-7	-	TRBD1	TGTGCCTGGAGTGTCATGCCTCGGGACAGGGAGGACTCCTACGAGCAGTACTTC	CAWSVMPRDREDSYEQYF
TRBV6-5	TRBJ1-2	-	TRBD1	TGTGCCAGCAGGATGGGGACAGAATATGGCTACACCTTC	CASRMGTEYGYTF
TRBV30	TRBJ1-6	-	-	TGTGCCTGGAGTGAAAAACAGCCAGCACCCCTCCACTTT	CAWSEKQPAPLHF
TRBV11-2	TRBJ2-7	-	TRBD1	TGTGCCAGCAGCGGGACAGGGTCGTACGAGCAGTACTTC	CASSGTGSYEQYF
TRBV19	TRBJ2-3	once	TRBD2	TGTGCCAGTAGTAGTACTAGCGGGGGGGCCCCAGATACGCAGTATTTT	CASSSTSGGAPDTQYF
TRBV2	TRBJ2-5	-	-	TGTGCCAGCAGTGAAATGCGGGGGAGGGGGGAGACCCAGTACTTC	CASSEMRGRGETQYF
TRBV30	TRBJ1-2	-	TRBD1	TGTGCCTCGCGGACAGGGTCGGTTGGCGGCTACACCTTC	CASRTGSVGGYTF
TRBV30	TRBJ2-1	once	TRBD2	TGTGCCGGTACTAGCGGGGGGGCCCCTGAGCAGTTCTTC	CAGTSGGAPEQFF
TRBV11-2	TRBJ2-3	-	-	TGTGCCAGCGGAGGGACGATACTCACAGATACGCAGTATTTT	CASGGTILTDTQYF
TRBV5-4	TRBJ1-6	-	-	TGTGCCAGCAGCTTGGGGGGGCGCGGGTCCTATAATTCACCCCTCCACTTT	CASSLGGRGSYNSPLHF
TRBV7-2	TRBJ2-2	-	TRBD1	TGTGCCAGCAGCTCAGGCCTACAGGGGGCCGGGGAGCTGTTTTTT	CASSSGLQGAGELFF
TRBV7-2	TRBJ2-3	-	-	TGTGCCAGCAGCTTTGGCCGAGGGGATACGCAGTATTTT	CASSFGRGDTQYF
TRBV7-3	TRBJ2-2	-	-	TGTGCCAGCTCCAGGACAGTGAACACCGGGGAGCTGTTTTTT	CASSRTVNTGELFF
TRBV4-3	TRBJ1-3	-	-	TGCGCCAGCAGCCAGGATGGGGGGTCAGGAAACACCATATATTTT	CASSQDGGSGNTIYF
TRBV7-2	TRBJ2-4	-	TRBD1	TGTGCCAGCAGCTTAGGGACAGGGGGTGAAAACATTCAGTACTTC	CASSLGTGGENIQYF
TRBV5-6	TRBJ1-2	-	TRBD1	TGTGCCAGCAGCTCGATCCCCCCCACAGGGGAAAGGAACTATGGCTACACCTTC	CASSSIPPTGERNYGYTF
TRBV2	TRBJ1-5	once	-	TGTGCCAGCAGTGAAAGGGCATCCACTCAGCCCCAGCATTTT	CASSERASTQPQHF
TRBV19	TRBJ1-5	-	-	TGTGCCAGTAGTATTGCGGCCTACGGGAGGCAGCCCCAGCATTTT	CASSIAAYGRQPQHF
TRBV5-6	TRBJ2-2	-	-	TGTGCCAGCAGCTTGACAGGCACCGGGGAGCTGTTTTTT	CASSLTGTGELFF
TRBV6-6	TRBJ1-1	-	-	TGTGCCAGCAGTTACCATTCGGGGGTCACTGAAGCTTTCTTT	CASSYHSGVTEAFF
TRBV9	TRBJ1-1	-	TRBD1	TGTGCCAGCAGCGCCTCCGGGGGGACAGGGAATACGGGGACTGAAGCTTTCTTT	CASSASGGTGNTGTEAFF
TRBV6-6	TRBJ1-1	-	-	TGTGCCAGCAGTTATGGGGGGAAGGCTGAAGCTTTCTTT	CASSYGGKAEAFF
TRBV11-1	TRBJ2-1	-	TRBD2	TGTGCCAGCAGCTTTAGCGGGGAGCCCTACAATGAGCAGTTCTTC	CASSFSGEPYNEQFF
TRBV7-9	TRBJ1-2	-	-	TGTGCCGTGCAACGAGATCTCGGCTACACCTTC	CAVQRDLGYTF
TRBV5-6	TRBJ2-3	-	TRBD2	TGTGCCAGCAGGTCATCCGGGGGGGCCACAGATACGCAGTATTTT	CASRSSGGATDTQYF
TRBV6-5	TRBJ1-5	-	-	TGTGCCAGCAGTTACTCCTTTGGCAATCAGCCCCAGCATTTT	CASSYSFGNQPQHF
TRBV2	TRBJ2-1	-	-	TGTGCCAGCAGTGGGGTAAGGGGGATCGCCTACAATGAGCAGTTCTTC	CASSGVRGIAYNEQFF
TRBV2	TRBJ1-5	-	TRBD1	TGTGCCAGCAGTGTGAGGAGGCAGGGGGCGAATCAGCCCCAGCATTTT	CASSVRRQGANQPQHF
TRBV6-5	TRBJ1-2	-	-	TGTGCCAGCAGCTACGACAGACGCGGCTACACCTTC	CASSYDRRGYTF
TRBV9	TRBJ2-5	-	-	TGTGCCAGCAGCGTAGAAGTTGGGGGGGAGACCCAGTACTTC	CASSVEVGGETQYF
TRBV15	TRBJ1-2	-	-	TGTGCCACCAGCAGAGATCGGGTCTATGGCTACACCTTC	CATSRDRVYGYTF